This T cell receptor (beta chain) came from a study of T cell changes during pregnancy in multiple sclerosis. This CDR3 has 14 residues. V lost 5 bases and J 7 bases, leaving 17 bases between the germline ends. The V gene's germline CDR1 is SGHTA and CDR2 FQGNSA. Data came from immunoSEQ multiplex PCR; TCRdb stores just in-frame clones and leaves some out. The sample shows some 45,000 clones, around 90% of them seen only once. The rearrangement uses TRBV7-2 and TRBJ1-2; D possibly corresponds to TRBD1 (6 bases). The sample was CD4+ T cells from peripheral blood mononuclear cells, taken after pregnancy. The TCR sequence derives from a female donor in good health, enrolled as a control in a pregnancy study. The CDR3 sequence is CASSAIQGSGGYTF. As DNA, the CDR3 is TGTGCCAGCAGCGCAATACAGGGTTCGGGTGGCTACACCTTC. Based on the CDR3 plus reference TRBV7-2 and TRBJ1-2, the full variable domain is GAGVSQSPSNKVTEKGKDVELRCDPISGHTALYWYRQSLGQGLEFLIYFQGNSAPDKSGLPSDRFSAERTGGSVSTLTIQRTQQEDSAVYLCASSAIQGSGGYTFGSGTRLTVV.